Reported below is one T cell receptor (beta chain). The sample belongs to a study of control samples from healthy donors and cancer patients. This table comes from immunoSEQ multiplex PCR, and its TCRdb copy is limited to in-frame clones, with some not included. The sample lists about 160,000 clones, roughly nine tenths occurring once. V was shortened by 8 bases and J by 6 bases, with 14 bases between the two germline ends. Per germline, CDR1 MNHEY and CDR2 SVGAGI. This CDR3 comprises 13 residues. The chain links TRBV6-5 to TRBJ2-1; D is undetermined. The sample consisted of blood. The source is a woman aged 25 to 45 in good health. DNA of the CDR3: TGTGCCAGCTCGACCAATATAGGCAATGAGCAGTTCTTC. It yields the protein CASSTNIGNEQFF.